These 10 T cell receptor beta chains share one sample of origin, sequenced in a study of blood T cell repertoires in COVID-19 (dated by TCRdb to 2018 to 2020). Library preparation was by the immunoSEQ multiplex PCR assay. Entries here come from immuneACCESS through TCRdb and include only in-frame sequences with V and J called. Some clones fail to appear in such tables; in the studies checked, an unresolved V gene covers under half of the shortfall, and the cause of the remainder is unknown. Across this sample there are approximately 360,000 clones, with under 85% seen only once. Jointly, the top ten make up about 5% of the sample. Sequenced: PBMCs or T cells enriched from blood (not recorded which). The origin of the receptors is a woman between 45 and 65 years old who had recovered from COVID-19.

This chain connects TRBV19 to TRBJ2-7; TRBD2 matches at 7 bases. The V segment lost 3 bases and the J segment 4 bases; nucleotides outside the gene matches: 6. This CDR3 has 14 amino acids. The V gene's germline CDR1 is LNHDA and CDR2 SQIVND (reference sequence). The CDR3 bases are TGTGCCAGTAGTATTTCTGGGGGGGAATACGAGCAGTACTTC. This encodes CASSISGGEYEQYF.

This clone was seen a handful of times. This chain joins TRBV4-2 and TRBJ1-6; no clear D. CDR1 and CDR2 from the germline V gene are LGHNA and YNFKEQ. The CDR3 is 17 amino acids. V was pared by 0 bases and J by 0 bases, with 9 bases between. CDR3 protein: CASSQELGSSYNSPLHF. CDR3 sequence (DNA): TGTGCCAGCAGCCAAGAATTGGGGAGCTCCTATAATTCACCCCTCCACTTT.

This clone was seen a few times. The J gene is TRBJ1-2, the V gene TRBV11-3; D perhaps matches TRBD1 (6 bases). The V end lost 4 bases, the J end lost 0 bases, and 15 bases lay between the germline ends. Per germline, CDR1 SGHNT and CDR2 YENEEA. The CDR3 runs 16 residues. The CDR3 DNA follows: TGTGCCAGCAGCTCGATTCGACAGGAAACTAACTATGGCTACACCTTC. Translation gives CASSSIRQETNYGYTF.

The chain carries TRBV2 and TRBJ1-2; 8 positions match TRBD1. V lost 6 bases and J lost 4; bases outside the gene matches: 7. Germline V gene sequence: CDR1 SNHLY, CDR2 FYNNEI. The CDR3 is 14 amino acids. For the CDR3, the DNA is TGTGCCAGCAGGGGGACCACAGGGGGCTATGGCTACACCTTC. It is translated as CASRGTTGGYGYTF.

The chain combines TRBV2 with TRBJ1-4; no firm D call. CDR3 length: 16 amino acids. The germline V and J ends were trimmed by 3 bases and 4 bases, with 15 bases remaining between them. Germline-derived CDR1 and CDR2 are SNHLY and FYNNEI. CDR3 nucleotide sequence: TGTGCCAGCAGTGATCAAGCAGGCCGGATTAATGAAAAACTGTTTTTT. It codes for CASSDQAGRINEKLFF.

The chain combines TRBV2 with TRBJ1-5, with 7 positions matching TRBD1. Germline V lookup: CDR1 SNHLY, CDR2 FYNNEI. V lost 8 bases to trimming and J lost 0 bases; unmatched junction nucleotides: 4. The CDR3 sequence is 14 residues long. CDR3 loop: CASGQDYSNQPQHF. CDR3 sequence (DNA): TGTGCCAGCGGACAGGACTATAGCAATCAGCCCCAGCATTTT.

As to this clone: Other DNA sequences within the sample encode an identical CDR3. The gene calls are TRBV5-1 and TRBJ2-1, with TRBD2 matching over 8 bases. The CDR3 consists of 15 residues. Germline V gives CDR1 SGHRS, CDR2 YFSETQ. V gave up 0 bases and J gave up 3 bases; unmatched junction bases: 2. CDR3 sequence reads: CASSLGSGGYNEQFF. The CDR3 DNA reads as TGCGCCAGCAGCTTGGGGAGCGGGGGCTACAATGAGCAGTTCTTC.

V usage is TRBV12-3 or TRBV12-4 and J usage is TRBJ2-5, with D possibly being TRBD2 (6 bases). Trimming stripped 3 bases from V and 4 bases from J, with 9 bases between. This CDR3 is built from 13 residues. CDR3 sequence reads: CASSFRGGETQYF. The CDR3 nucleotides read TGTGCCAGCAGTTTCCGGGGAGGAGAGACCCAGTACTTC.

The chain has TRBV10-3 and TRBJ1-4; 10 bases are a match to TRBD1. Unmatched junction bases numbered 9, after V lost 0 bases and J lost 2 bases. The germline V gene has CDR1 ENHRY and CDR2 SYGVKD. The CDR3 length is 19 residues. CDR3: CAISESWPGTGDTNEKLFF. In DNA form, the CDR3 reads TGTGCCATCAGTGAGTCTTGGCCCGGGACAGGGGACACTAATGAAAAACTGTTTTTT.

The V and J genes are TRBV5-5 and TRBJ2-7; 7 bases are shared with TRBD1. Germline V lookup: CDR1 SGHKS, CDR2 YYEKEE (reference sequence). The CDR3 is 16 residues long. V shed 4 bases and J 0 bases; nucleotides not matched to a gene: 10. CDR3 sequence (DNA): TGTGCCAGCAGCAGAGAGACAGGGTTCTACTCCTACGAGCAGTACTTC. Translating gives CASSRETGFYSYEQYF.